What follows are 22 T cell receptor beta chains derived from one specimen sequenced in a study of cytomegalovirus exposure and HLA in healthy donors. This PCR relied on a set of 60 Vbeta primers and 13 Jbeta primers. This table comes from immunoSEQ multiplex PCR, and its TCRdb copy is limited to in-frame clones, with some not included. In the table there are just over 95,000 clones, around four fifths of which are singletons. Sequencing was carried out using PBMCs. These receptors came from a middle-aged woman in good health and CMV-seropositive.

V and J are TRBV25-1 and TRBJ2-2, with 13 positions matching TRBD2. The trim removed 7 bases at V and 1 base at J, leaving 9 bases unmatched. Germline CDR1 is MGHDK and CDR2 is SYGVNS. This CDR3 comprises 18 residues. The CDR3 region has the DNA TGTGCCAGCACCCCGTCCGGACTAGCGGGAGAGAACACCGGGGAGCTGTTTTTT. Its protein product is CASTPSGLAGENTGELFF.

Regarding this clone: The junction departs from germline at one end; a sequencing error may be responsible. The chain recombines TRBV5-4 with TRBJ2-1; D is unresolved. The CDR3 runs 12 residues. The germline gives CDR1 SGHNT, CDR2 YYREEE (reference sequence). The CDR3 nucleotides read TGTGCCAGCAGCTTAACCCCACCCCCAGTTGTCTTC. Its protein is CASSLTPPPVVF.

This chain connects TRBV6-5 to TRBJ2-1, with D possibly TRBD1 on 6 matching bases. The germline gives CDR1 MNHEY, CDR2 SVGAGI. V shed 1 base and J shed 14 bases, with 12 bases lying between them. CDR3 size: 12 residues. The CDR3 nucleotides read TGTGCCAGCAGTTACTATGGGACAAGGGAGTTCTTC. Translating gives CASSYYGTREFF.

The gene calls are TRBV5-6 and TRBJ2-2, with TRBD2 identical over 9 bases. The length of the CDR3 is 16 residues. Losses at the gene ends were 1 base for V and 6 bases for J; bases not matched to a gene: 7. In germline, CDR1 is SGHDT, CDR2 YYEEEE. The CDR3 sequence: CASSLYSAGGAGELFF. The CDR3 DNA is TGTGCCAGCAGCTTGTACTCAGCGGGAGGAGCCGGGGAGCTGTTTTTT.

This clone was counted between two and nine times. The genes are TRBV6-1 and TRBJ2-7; 10 nucleotides agree with TRBD2. CDR1 MNHNS and CDR2 SASEGT come from the germline V gene. This CDR3 is built from 13 residues. V lost 5 bases and J lost 6; bases outside the gene matches: 4. The CDR3 DNA sequence: TGTGCCAGCAGTCCCGGACTAGCGGCCGAGCAGTACTTC. Translation gives CASSPGLAAEQYF.

This clone was seen only a few times. This rearrangement joins TRBV5-6 to TRBJ2-7; 7 bases are a match to TRBD1. CDR3 length: 13 amino acids. Germline V lookup: CDR1 SGHDT, CDR2 YYEEEE. J lost 6 bases, V lost 5 bases, and 8 bases had no gene match. CDR3 DNA: TGTGCCAGCAGTTCTCTTGCAGGGGGCGAGCAGTACTTC. It yields the protein CASSSLAGGEQYF. Using reference TRBV5-6 and TRBJ2-7 for the parts outside the CDR3, the full variable domain is DAGVTQSPTHLIKTRGQQVTLRCSPKSGHDTVSWYQQALGQGPQFIFQYYEEEERQRGNFPDRFSGHQFPNYSSELNVNALLLGDSALYLCASSSLAGGEQYFGPGTRLTVT.

V and J are TRBV5-5 and TRBJ1-1; D unclear. Germline V gene sequence: CDR1 SGHKS, CDR2 YYEKEE (reference sequence). V was clipped by 4 bases and J by 4 bases, with 11 bases between them. CDR3 length equals 13 residues. This CDR3 is CASSTERSTEAFF. In nucleotides, the CDR3 is TGTGCCAGCAGCACGGAGCGAAGCACTGAAGCTTTCTTT.

The chain is built from TRBV9 and TRBJ2-5, with D unresolved. The CDR3 extends over 13 amino acids. The germline V gene has CDR1 SGDLS and CDR2 YYNGEE. V was pared by 3 bases and J by 2 bases, with 8 bases between. For the CDR3, the DNA is TGTGCCAGCAGCGGCCAGAGGCAAGAGACCCAGTACTTC. Encoded protein: CASSGQRQETQYF.

This clone was seen once. The chain has TRBV5-1 and TRBJ2-5; 10 nucleotides match TRBD2. Per the germline V gene, CDR1 is SGHRS and CDR2 is YFSETQ. The CDR3 runs to 14 residues. V trimming: 5 bases; J trimming: 4 bases; junction bases outside the gene matches: 5. As DNA, the CDR3 is TGCGCCAGCAGACAGGCTAGCGGGGGAGAGACCCAGTACTTC. Translated, it gives CASRQASGGETQYF.

Only a few counts were recorded for this clone. This chain joins TRBV11-3 and TRBJ2-3; 12 bases are shared with TRBD2. This CDR3 contains 16 residues. V was pared by 5 bases and J by 2 bases, with 5 bases of the junction left unmatched. Germline V lookup: CDR1 SGHNT, CDR2 YENEEA. The CDR3 nucleotides read TGTGCCAGCAGCCCAGGACTAGCGGGGTACACAGATACGCAGTATTTT. Translation gives CASSPGLAGYTDTQYF.

The J gene is TRBJ2-1, the V gene TRBV7-8, with 13 positions matching TRBD2. The CDR3 sequence is 20 residues long. Trimming at V came to 5 bases and at J to 0 bases, leaving 13 bases not matched to a gene. Germline V gives CDR1 SGHVS, CDR2 FQNEAQ. In nucleotides, the CDR3 is TGTGCCAGCAGCAGCCGGCCCGGGACTAGCGGGAAGAGCTCCTACAATGAGCAGTTCTTC. Translation gives CASSSRPGTSGKSSYNEQFF.

This clone was seen more than once but under ten times. The chain joins TRBV25-1 to TRBJ1-5, with D perhaps TRBD1 (5 bases). This CDR3 contains 14 residues. Germline V CDR1 and CDR2: MGHDK, SYGVNS. Trimming cost V 3 bases and J 1 base, with 7 bases left between them. The CDR3 bases are TGTGCCAGCAGTGACCGGGGGAGCAATCAGCCCCAGCATTTT. This gives the protein CASSDRGSNQPQHF.

This chain uses TRBV5-6 with TRBJ2-7; 7 bases fit TRBD1. Germline V CDR1 and CDR2: SGHDT, YYEEEE. The CDR3 sequence is 16 residues long. V shed 0 bases and J 3 bases; nucleotides not matched to a gene: 9. CDR3 DNA sequence: TGTGCCAGCAGCTTGGTAGTCGGGACAGTGAACTACGAGCAGTACTTC. Translating it yields CASSLVVGTVNYEQYF.

V is TRBV2 and J is TRBJ2-7, with 9 bases that match TRBD1. The CDR3 has 14 residues. The V segment lost 3 bases and the J segment 8 bases; nucleotides outside the gene matches: 8. CDR1 is SNHLY, CDR2 FYNNEI, per germline. The CDR3 region is CASSEWGQGIKQYF. As DNA, the CDR3 is TGTGCCAGCAGTGAGTGGGGACAGGGTATCAAGCAGTACTTC.

The chain is built from TRBV6-5 and TRBJ1-5; perhaps TRBD1 as D (5 bases). This CDR3 spans 14 amino acids. Trimming shortened V by 0 bases and J by 5 bases, and 8 bases separated the two germline ends. CDR1 MNHEY and CDR2 SVGAGI come from the germline V gene. The CDR3 spells CASSYSAGYQPQHF. CDR3 nucleotides: TGTGCCAGCAGTTACTCGGCAGGGTATCAGCCCCAGCATTTT.

This chain joins TRBV28 and TRBJ1-1, with 8 bases lining up with TRBD1. Trimming removed 3 bases from V and 5 bases from J; junction bases left unmatched: 5. CDR1 is MDHEN and CDR2 is SYDVKM in the germline V gene. CDR3 length equals 14 residues. CDR3 nucleotide sequence: TGTGCCAGCAGTTTCCAGGGGGCGGGGACTGAAGCTTTCTTT. It translates to CASSFQGAGTEAFF.

This clone was detected only once. This rearrangement joins TRBV9 to TRBJ2-1, with D possibly TRBD2 on 7 matching bases. The CDR3 length is 16 residues. Germline CDR1 SGDLS, CDR2 YYNGEE. V was pared by 4 bases and J by 5 bases, with 19 bases between. The CDR3 reads CASSPGAGDTHNEQFF. The DNA for the CDR3 is TGTGCCAGCAGCCCGGGGGCGGGAGATACTCACAATGAGCAGTTCTTC.

The chain joins TRBV7-9 to TRBJ2-1; 7 nucleotides align to TRBD1. Losses at the gene ends were 1 base for V and 3 bases for J; bases not matched to a gene: 3. This CDR3 region has 15 residues. Germline V CDR1 and CDR2: SEHNR, FQNEAQ (reference sequence). CDR3: CASSLDTGVYNEQFF. The CDR3 DNA reads TGTGCCAGCAGCTTAGACACAGGGGTCTACAATGAGCAGTTCTTC.

The chain joins TRBV6-1 to TRBJ2-3; 8 bases agree with TRBD2. V lost 11 bases, J lost 4 bases, and 8 bases stayed unmatched. The length of the CDR3 is 13 residues. Germline V gene data show CDR1 as MNHNS and CDR2 as SASEGT. This CDR3 reads CAGSGREADTQYF. The CDR3 bases are TGTGCCGGTAGTGGGCGGGAGGCAGATACGCAGTATTTT.

The chain recombines TRBV9 with TRBJ2-3, with D maybe TRBD1 (5 bases). Germline lookup yields CDR1 SGDLS and CDR2 YYNGEE. The CDR3 covers 15 residues. Deletions cut 0 bases from V and 1 base from J, with 9 bases between. The CDR3 DNA reads as TGTGCCAGCAGCGTAGTGGGCAGGGGCACAGATACGCAGTATTTT. Protein sequence: CASSVVGRGTDTQYF. The full variable domain, rest sourced from reference TRBV9 and TRBJ2-3, is DSGVTQTPKHLITATGQRVTLRCSPRSGDLSVYWYQQSLDQGLQFLIQYYNGEERAKGNILERFSAQQFPDLHSELNLSSLELGDSALYFCASSVVGRGTDTQYFGPGTRLTVL.

The chain couples TRBV29-1 to TRBJ2-5; 13 bases agree with TRBD2. This CDR3 contains 13 residues. Trimming at V came to 4 bases and at J to 12 bases, leaving 8 bases not matched to a gene. Germline CDR1 SQVTM, CDR2 ANQGSEA. CDR3 residues: CSVGGTSGAREYF. Here the CDR3 DNA reads TGCAGCGTTGGAGGGACTAGCGGGGCGAGGGAGTACTTC.

V usage is TRBV12-5 and J usage is TRBJ2-5; D possibly corresponds to TRBD1 (6 bases). Per germline, CDR1 LGHNT and CDR2 FRNRAP. V was shortened by 3 bases and J by 5 bases, with 10 bases between the two germline ends. The CDR3 is 13 amino acids. CDR3 region: CASGFSGVETQYF. CDR3 DNA: TGTGCTAGTGGTTTTTCAGGGGTCGAGACCCAGTACTTC.